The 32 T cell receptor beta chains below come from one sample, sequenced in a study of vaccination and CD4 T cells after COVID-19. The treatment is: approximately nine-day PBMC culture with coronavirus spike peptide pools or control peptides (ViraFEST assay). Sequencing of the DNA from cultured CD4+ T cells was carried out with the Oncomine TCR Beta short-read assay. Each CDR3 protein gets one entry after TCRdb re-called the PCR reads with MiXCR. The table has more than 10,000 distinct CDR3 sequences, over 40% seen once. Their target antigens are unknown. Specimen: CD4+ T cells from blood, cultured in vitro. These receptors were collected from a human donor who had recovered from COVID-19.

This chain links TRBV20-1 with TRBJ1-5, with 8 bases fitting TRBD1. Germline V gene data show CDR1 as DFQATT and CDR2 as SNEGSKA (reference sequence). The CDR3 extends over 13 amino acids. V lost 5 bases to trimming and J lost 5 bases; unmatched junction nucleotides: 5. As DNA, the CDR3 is TGCAGTGCTGGACAGGGATCAGATCAGCCCCAGCATTTT. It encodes CSAGQGSDQPQHF.

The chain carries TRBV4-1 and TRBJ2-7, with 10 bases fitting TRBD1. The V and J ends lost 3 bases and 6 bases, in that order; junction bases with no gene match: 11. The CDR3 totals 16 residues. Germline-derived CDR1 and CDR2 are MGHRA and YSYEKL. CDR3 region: CASSQFPGQGSSEQYF. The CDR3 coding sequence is TGCGCCAGCAGCCAGTTCCCGGGACAGGGGTCTTCCGAGCAGTACTTC.

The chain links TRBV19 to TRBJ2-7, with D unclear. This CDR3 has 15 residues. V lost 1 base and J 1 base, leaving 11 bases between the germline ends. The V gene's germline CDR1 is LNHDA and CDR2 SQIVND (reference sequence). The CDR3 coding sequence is TGTGCCAGTAGTATAGGACAAGGGAAGTCCTACGAGCAGTACTTC. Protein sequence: CASSIGQGKSYEQYF.

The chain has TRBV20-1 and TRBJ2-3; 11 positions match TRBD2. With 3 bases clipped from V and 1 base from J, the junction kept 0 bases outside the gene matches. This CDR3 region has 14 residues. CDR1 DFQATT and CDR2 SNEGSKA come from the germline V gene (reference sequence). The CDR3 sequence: CSARGLAGTDTQYF. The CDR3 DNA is TGCAGTGCTAGGGGACTAGCGGGCACAGATACGCAGTATTTT.

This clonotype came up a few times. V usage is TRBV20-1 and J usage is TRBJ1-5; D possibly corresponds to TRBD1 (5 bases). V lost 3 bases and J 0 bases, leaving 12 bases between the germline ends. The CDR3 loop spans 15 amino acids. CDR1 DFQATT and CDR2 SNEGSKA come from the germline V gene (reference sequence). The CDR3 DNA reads TGCAGTGCTAGGCTTCCAGGGCTTAGCAATCAGCCCCAGCATTTT. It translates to CSARLPGLSNQPQHF.

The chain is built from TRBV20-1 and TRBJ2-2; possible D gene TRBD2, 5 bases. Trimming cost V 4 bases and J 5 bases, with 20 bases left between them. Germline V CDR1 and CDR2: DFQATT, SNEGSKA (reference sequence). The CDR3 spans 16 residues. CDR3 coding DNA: TGCAGTGCTACCACCTTCGCCAGCGGCGGAACCGGGGAGCTGTTTTTT. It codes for CSATTFASGGTGELFF.

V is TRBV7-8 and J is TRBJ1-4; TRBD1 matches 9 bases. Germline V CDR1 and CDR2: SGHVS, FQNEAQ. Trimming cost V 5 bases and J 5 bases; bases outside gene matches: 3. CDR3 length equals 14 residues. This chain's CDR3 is CASSLGQGNEKLFF. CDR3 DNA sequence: TGTGCCAGCAGCCTCGGACAGGGGAATGAAAAACTGTTTTTT.

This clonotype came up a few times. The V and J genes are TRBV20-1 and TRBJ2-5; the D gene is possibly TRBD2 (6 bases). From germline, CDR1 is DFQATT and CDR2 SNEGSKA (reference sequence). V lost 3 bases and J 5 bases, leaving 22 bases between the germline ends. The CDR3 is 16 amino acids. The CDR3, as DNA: TGCAGTGCTAGGGGGGACTTCCCTGGTCTGTCGGAGACCCAGTACTTC. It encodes CSARGDFPGLSETQYF.

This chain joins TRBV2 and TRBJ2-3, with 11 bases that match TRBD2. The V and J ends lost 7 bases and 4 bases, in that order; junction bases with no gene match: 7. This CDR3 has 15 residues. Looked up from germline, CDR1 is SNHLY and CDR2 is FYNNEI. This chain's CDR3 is CASKSTSGSPDTQYF. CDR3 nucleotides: TGTGCCAGCAAGTCTACTAGCGGGAGCCCAGATACGCAGTATTTT.

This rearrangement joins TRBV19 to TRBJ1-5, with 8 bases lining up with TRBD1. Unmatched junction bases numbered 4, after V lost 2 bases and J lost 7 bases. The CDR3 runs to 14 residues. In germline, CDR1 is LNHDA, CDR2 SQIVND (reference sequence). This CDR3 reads CASSILTGEQPQHF. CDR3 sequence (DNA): TGTGCCAGTAGTATATTGACAGGGGAACAGCCCCAGCATTTT.

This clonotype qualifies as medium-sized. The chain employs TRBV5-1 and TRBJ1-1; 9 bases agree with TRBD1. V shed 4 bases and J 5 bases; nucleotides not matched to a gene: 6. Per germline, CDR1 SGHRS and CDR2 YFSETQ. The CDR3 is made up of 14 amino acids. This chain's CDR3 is CASSRRQGVTEAFF. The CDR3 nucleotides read TGCGCCAGCAGCAGGCGACAGGGGGTGACTGAAGCTTTCTTT.

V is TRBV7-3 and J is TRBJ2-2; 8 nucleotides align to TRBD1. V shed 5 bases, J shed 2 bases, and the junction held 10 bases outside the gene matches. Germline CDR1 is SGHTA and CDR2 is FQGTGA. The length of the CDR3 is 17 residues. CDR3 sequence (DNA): TGTGCCAGCAGCCCAAGCCGGACAGGGAGAAACACCGGGGAGCTGTTTTTT. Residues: CASSPSRTGRNTGELFF.

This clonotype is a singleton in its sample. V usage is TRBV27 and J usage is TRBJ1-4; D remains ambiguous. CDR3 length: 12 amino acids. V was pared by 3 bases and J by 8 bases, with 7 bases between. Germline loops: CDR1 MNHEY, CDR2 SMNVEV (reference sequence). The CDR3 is CASSFVGEKLFF. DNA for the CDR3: TGTGCCAGCAGTTTCGTAGGAGAAAAACTGTTTTTT.

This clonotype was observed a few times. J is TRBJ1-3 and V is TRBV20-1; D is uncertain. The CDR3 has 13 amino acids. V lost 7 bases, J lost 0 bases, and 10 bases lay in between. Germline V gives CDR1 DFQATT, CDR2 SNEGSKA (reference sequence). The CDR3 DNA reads TGCAGTGGCCGTTCGAACTCTGGAAACACCATATATTTT. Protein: CSGRSNSGNTIYF.

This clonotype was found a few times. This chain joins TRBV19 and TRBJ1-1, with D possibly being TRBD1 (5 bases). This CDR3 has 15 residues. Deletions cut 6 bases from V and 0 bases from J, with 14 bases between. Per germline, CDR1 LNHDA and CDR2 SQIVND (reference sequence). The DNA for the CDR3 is TGTGCCAGTAGCCCTCGGGGCAGAATGAACACTGAAGCTTTCTTT. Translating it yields CASSPRGRMNTEAFF.

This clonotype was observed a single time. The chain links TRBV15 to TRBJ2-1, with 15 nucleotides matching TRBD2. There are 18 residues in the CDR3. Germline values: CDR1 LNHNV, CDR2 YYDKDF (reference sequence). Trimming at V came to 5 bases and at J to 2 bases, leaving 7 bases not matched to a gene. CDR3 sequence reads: CATSGPGLAGGAYNEQFF. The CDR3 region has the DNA TGTGCCACCAGCGGGCCCGGACTAGCGGGAGGGGCCTACAATGAGCAGTTCTTC.

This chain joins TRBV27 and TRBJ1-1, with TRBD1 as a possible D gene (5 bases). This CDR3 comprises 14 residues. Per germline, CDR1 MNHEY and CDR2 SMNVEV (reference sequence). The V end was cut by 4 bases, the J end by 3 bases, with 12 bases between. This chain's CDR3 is CASSSPGKDTEAFF. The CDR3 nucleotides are TGTGCCAGCAGTTCCCCAGGGAAAGACACTGAAGCTTTCTTT.

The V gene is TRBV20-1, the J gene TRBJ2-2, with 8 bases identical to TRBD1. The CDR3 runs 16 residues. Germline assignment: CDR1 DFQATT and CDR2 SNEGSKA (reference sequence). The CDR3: CSPEEGQGAFAGELFF. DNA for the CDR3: TGCAGCCCGGAGGAGGGGCAGGGGGCGTTCGCCGGGGAGCTGTTTTTT.

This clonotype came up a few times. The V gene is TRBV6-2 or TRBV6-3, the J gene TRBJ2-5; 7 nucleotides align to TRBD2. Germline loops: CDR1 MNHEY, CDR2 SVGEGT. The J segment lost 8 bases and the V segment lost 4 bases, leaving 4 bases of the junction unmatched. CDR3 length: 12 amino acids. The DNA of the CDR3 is TGTGCCAGCAGTTCCCCTAGCGGTACCCAGTACTTC. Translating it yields CASSSPSGTQYF.

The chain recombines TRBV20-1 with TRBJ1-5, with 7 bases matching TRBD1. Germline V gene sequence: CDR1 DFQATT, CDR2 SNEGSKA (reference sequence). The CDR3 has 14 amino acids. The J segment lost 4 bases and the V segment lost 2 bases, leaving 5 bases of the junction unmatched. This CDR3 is CSARTGTENQPQHF. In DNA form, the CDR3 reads TGCAGTGCTAGAACCGGGACAGAGAATCAGCCCCAGCATTTT.

CDR3 amino acids: CASSYSKAYEQYF. The CDR3 coding sequence is TGTGCCAGCAGTTACTCAAAAGCATACGAGCAGTACTTC. This chain uses TRBV6-2 or TRBV6-3 with TRBJ2-7; D is undetermined. The CDR3 has 13 amino acids. Germline loops: CDR1 MNHEY, CDR2 SVGEGT. Trimming removed 0 bases at V and 4 bases at J, with 7 bases between.

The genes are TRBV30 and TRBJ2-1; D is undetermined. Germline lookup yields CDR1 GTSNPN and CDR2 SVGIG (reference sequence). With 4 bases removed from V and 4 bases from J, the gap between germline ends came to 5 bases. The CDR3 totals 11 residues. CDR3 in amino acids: CAWMGYNEQFF. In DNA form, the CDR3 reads TGTGCCTGGATGGGATACAATGAGCAGTTCTTC.

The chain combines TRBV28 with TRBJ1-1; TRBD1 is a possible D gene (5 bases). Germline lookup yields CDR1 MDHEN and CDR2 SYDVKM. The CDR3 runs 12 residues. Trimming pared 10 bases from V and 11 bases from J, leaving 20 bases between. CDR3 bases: TGTGCCACCCTCCGGGGGTCGATGGATGCTTTCTTT. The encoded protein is CATLRGSMDAFF.

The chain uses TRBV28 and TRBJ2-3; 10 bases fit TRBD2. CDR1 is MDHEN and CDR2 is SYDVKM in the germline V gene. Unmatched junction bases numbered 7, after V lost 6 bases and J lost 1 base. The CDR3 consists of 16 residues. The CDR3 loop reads CASSPAGTSGTDTQYF. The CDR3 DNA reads TGTGCCAGCAGCCCAGCCGGGACTAGCGGCACAGATACGCAGTATTTT. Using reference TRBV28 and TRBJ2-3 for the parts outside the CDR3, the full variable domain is DVKVTQSSRYLVKRTGEKVFLECVQDMDHENMFWYRQDPGLGLRLIYFSYDVKMKEKGDIPEGYSVSREKKERFSLILESASTNQTSMYLCASSPAGTSGTDTQYFGPGTRLTVL.

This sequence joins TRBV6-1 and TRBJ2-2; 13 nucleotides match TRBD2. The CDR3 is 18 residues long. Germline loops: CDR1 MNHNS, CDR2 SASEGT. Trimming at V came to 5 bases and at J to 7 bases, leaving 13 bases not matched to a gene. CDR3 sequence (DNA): TGTGCCAGCAGTCCCCGGACTAGCGGGAGTGTTGCTTACGGGGAGCTGTTTTTT. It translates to CASSPRTSGSVAYGELFF.

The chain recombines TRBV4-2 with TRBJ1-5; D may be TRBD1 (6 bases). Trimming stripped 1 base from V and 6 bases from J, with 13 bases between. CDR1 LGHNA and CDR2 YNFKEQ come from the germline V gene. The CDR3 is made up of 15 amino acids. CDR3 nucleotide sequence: TGTGCCAGCAGCCAAGGACAGGCGGTTACTCAGCCCCAGCATTTT. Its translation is CASSQGQAVTQPQHF.

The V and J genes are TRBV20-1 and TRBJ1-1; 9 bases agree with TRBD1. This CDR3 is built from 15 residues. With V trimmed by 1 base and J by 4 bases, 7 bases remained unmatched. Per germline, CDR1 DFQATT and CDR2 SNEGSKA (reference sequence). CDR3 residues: CSARAWTGAGTEAFF. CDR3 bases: TGCAGTGCTAGAGCTTGGACAGGGGCGGGCACTGAAGCTTTCTTT.

The CDR3 spells CASSQDRVSYNEQFF. In nucleotides, the CDR3 is TGTGCCAGCAGCCAAGATAGGGTTTCCTACAATGAGCAGTTCTTC. The chain employs TRBV14 and TRBJ2-1; D gene ambiguous. V was trimmed by 0 bases and J by 1 base, leaving 7 bases between them. The CDR3 contains 15 residues. The germline CDR1 and CDR2 sequences are SGHDN and FVKESK. Supplemented by reference TRBV14 and TRBJ2-1, the full variable domain reads EAGVTQFPSHSVIEKGQTVTLRCDPISGHDNLYWYRRVMGKEIKFLLHFVKESKQDESGMPNNRFLAERTGGTYSTLKVQPAELEDSGVYFCASSQDRVSYNEQFFGPGTRLTVL.

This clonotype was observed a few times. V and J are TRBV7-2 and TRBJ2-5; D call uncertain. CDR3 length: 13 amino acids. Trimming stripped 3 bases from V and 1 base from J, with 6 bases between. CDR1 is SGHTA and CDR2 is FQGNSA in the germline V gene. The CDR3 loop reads CASSLVFQETQYF. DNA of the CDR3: TGTGCCAGCAGCTTGGTCTTCCAAGAGACCCAGTACTTC.

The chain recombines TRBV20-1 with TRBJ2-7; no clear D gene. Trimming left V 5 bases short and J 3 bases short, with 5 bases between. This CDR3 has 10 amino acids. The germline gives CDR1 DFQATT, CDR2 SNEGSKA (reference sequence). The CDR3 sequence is CSADIYEQYF. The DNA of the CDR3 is TGCAGTGCTGACATCTACGAGCAGTACTTC.

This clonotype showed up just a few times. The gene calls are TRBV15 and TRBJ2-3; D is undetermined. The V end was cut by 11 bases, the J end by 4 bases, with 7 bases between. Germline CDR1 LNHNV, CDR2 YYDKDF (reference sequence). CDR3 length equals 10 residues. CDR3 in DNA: TGTGCCTCTAAGGCAGATACGCAGTATTTT. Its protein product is CASKADTQYF.

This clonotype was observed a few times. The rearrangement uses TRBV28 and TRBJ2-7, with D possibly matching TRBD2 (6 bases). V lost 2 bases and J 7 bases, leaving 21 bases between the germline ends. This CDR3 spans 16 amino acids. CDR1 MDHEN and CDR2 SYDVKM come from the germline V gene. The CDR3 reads CASSLAGTVLPGEQYF. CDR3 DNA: TGTGCCAGCAGTTTAGCGGGAACCGTCCTGCCCGGGGAGCAGTACTTC.